This T cell receptor (beta chain) appears in the sequencing data of a study of preoperative IRX-2 immunotherapy in early breast cancer. CDR1 and CDR2 from the germline V gene are SGDLS and YYNGEE. V lost 0 bases and J lost 4, with 10 bases in between. This CDR3 region has 14 residues. Treatment indicated: preoperative locoregional IRX-2 cytokine immunotherapy. This phase Ib study tested locoregional IRX-2 cytokine immunotherapy given before surgery. Profiled with immunoSEQ multiplex PCR; TCRdb holds only in-frame clones, not every one. This table has roughly 26,000 clones, about 90% appearing once. The source of this sequence is a human donor with breast cancer. The genes are TRBV9 and TRBJ1-2, with D unresolved. The starting material was tumor tissue, obtained after IRX-2 immunotherapy. CDR3 residues: CASSVAGGSYGYTF. The CDR3 DNA sequence: TGTGCCAGCAGCGTAGCTGGAGGGAGCTATGGCTACACCTTC.